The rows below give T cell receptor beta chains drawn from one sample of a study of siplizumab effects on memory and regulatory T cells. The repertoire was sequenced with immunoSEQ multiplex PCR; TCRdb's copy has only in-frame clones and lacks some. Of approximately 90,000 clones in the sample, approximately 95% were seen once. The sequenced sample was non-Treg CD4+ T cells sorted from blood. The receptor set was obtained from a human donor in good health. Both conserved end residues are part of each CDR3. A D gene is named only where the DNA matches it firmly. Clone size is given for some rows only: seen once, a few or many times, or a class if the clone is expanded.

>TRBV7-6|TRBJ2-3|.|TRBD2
CASSLIAGGNTQYF
TGTGCCAGCAGCTTAATAGCGGGAGGGAATACGCAGTATTTT
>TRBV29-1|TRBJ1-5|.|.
CSVQTGSNQPQHF
TGCAGCGTCCAAACAGGCAGTAATCAGCCCCAGCATTTT
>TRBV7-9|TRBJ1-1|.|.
CASSPGKRAFF
TGTGCCAGCAGCCCCGGGAAAAGAGCTTTCTTT
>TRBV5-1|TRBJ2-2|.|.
CASSLGVTGELFF
TGCGCCAGCAGCTTAGGGGTTACCGGGGAGCTGTTTTTT
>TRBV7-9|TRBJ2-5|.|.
CASSRYLGGEETQYF
TGTGCCAGCAGCCGGTACCTAGGGGGGGAAGAGACCCAGTACTTC
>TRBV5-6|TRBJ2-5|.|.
CASSLYGRETQYF
TGTGCCAGCAGCTTGTACGGTAGAGAGACCCAGTACTTC
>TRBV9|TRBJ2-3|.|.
CASSAAGHTDTQYF
TGTGCCAGCAGCGCGGCGGGACACACAGATACGCAGTATTTT
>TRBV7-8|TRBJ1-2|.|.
CASSLAHRNYGYTF
TGTGCCAGCAGCTTAGCCCATCGGAACTATGGCTACACCTTC
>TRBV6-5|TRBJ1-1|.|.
CASSYSGGVNTEAFF
TGTGCCAGCAGTTACTCAGGAGGCGTTAACACTGAAGCTTTCTTT
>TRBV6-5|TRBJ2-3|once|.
CASSYGGATDTQYF
TGTGCCAGCAGTTACGGGGGGGCCACAGATACGCAGTATTTT
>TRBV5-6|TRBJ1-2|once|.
CASSFGQGSGYTF
TGTGCCAGCAGCTTTGGTCAGGGGAGTGGCTACACCTTC
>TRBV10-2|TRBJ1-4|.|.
CASSDNAATNEKLFF
TGCGCCAGCAGTGACAATGCTGCAACTAATGAAAAACTGTTTTTT
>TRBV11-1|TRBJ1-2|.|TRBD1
CASSRDRGDYGYTF
TGTGCCAGCAGTCGGGACAGGGGCGACTATGGCTACACCTTC
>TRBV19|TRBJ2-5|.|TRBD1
CASKQGSAETQYF
TGTGCCAGTAAACAGGGGAGCGCAGAGACCCAGTACTTC
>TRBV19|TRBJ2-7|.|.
CASSIGSYEQYF
TGTGCCAGTAGTATTGGGTCCTACGAGCAGTACTTC
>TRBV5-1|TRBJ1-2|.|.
CASSLALGVAPYGYTF
TGCGCCAGCAGCTTGGCCTTAGGGGTAGCGCCCTATGGCTACACCTTC
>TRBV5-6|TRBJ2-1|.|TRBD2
CASSRRVRLAGAHYEQFF
TGTGCCAGCAGCCGACGCGTCAGACTAGCGGGAGCACACTATGAGCAGTTCTTC
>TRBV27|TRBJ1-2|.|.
CASSFHGRDGKGYGYTF
TGTGCCAGCAGTTTCCACGGACGGGACGGAAAGGGCTATGGCTACACCTTC
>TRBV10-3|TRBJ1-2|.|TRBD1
CATRTGEAVLYGYTF
TGTGCCACGCGGACAGGGGAGGCCGTCTTATATGGCTACACCTTC
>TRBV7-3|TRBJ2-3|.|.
CASSPQRDTDTQYF
TGTGCCAGCAGCCCCCAACGGGATACAGATACGCAGTATTTT
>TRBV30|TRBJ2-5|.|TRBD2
CAWSVTSGGLETQYF
TGTGCCTGGAGTGTAACTAGCGGGGGCCTAGAGACCCAGTACTTC
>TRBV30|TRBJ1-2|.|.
CAWSVLPRGYGYTF
TGTGCCTGGAGTGTACTTCCCCGGGGCTATGGCTACACCTTC
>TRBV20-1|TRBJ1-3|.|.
CSARDRNTIYF
TGCAGTGCTAGAGATCGAAACACCATATATTTT
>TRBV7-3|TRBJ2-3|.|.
CASSLSGGAADTQYF
TGTGCCAGCAGCTTAAGTGGAGGGGCTGCAGATACGCAGTATTTT
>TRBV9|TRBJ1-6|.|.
CASKRDTGYSPLHF
TGTGCCAGCAAGCGGGACACTGGGTATTCACCCCTCCACTTT
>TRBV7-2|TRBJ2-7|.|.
CASRKGDHEQYF
TGTGCCAGCAGGAAAGGGGACCACGAGCAGTACTTC
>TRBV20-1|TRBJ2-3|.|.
CSARVPDTQYF
TGCAGTGCTAGAGTACCAGATACGCAGTATTTT
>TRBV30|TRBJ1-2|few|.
CAWSVAGGLGYTF
TGTGCCTGGAGTGTCGCCGGGGGATTGGGCTACACCTTC
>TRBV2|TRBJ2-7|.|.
CASSLAGRYEQYF
TGTGCCAGCAGTCTTGCAGGGCGGTACGAGCAGTACTTC
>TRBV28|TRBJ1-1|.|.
CASSPLRQLSTEAFF
TGTGCCAGCAGTCCCCTCCGACAGCTAAGCACTGAAGCTTTCTTT
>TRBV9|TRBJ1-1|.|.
CASSVKGANTEAFF
TGTGCCAGCAGCGTAAAAGGGGCGAACACTGAAGCTTTCTTT
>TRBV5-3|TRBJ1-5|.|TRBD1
CARSRQGSQPQHF
TGTGCCAGAAGCCGACAGGGAAGTCAGCCCCAGCATTTT
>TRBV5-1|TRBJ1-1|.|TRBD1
CASSLGSAPGQGLGEAFF
TGCGCCAGCAGCTTGGGTTCAGCGCCTGGACAGGGGCTCGGTGAAGCTTTCTTT
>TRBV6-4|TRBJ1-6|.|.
CASRAKGGSPLHF
TGTGCCAGCCGGGCGAAGGGAGGATCACCCCTCCACTTT
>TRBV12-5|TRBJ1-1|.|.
CASGLVRGGDNTEAFF
TGTGCTAGTGGTTTGGTACGGGGTGGAGACAACACTGAAGCTTTCTTT
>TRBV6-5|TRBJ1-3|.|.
CACQRQAGNTIYF
TGTGCCTGCCAGCGTCAGGCTGGAAACACCATATATTTT
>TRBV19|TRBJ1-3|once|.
CASSTLGASSGNTIYF
TGTGCCAGTAGTACCCTAGGGGCTTCCTCTGGAAACACCATATATTTT
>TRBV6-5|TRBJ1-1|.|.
CASSQGNTEAFF
TGTGCCAGCAGCCAGGGGAACACTGAAGCTTTCTTT
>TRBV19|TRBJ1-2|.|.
CASTTDYGYTF
TGTGCCAGTACGACAGACTATGGCTACACCTTC
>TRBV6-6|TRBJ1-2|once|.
CASSPRGVDGYTF
TGTGCCAGCAGCCCACGGGGGGTCGATGGCTACACCTTC
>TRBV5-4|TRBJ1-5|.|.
CASSLERNQPQHF
TGTGCCAGCAGCTTGGAGCGAAATCAGCCCCAGCATTTT
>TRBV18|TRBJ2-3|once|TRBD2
CASSRGLAESTDTQYF
TGTGCCAGCTCACGAGGACTAGCGGAGAGCACAGATACGCAGTATTTT
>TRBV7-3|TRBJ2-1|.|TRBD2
CASSLSTSAQRIGEQFF
TGTGCCAGCAGCTTATCCACTAGCGCACAGCGCATAGGTGAGCAGTTCTTC
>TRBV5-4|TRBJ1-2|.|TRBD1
CASTKLDRDRYGYTF
TGTGCCAGCACCAAACTGGACAGGGACAGGTATGGCTACACCTTC
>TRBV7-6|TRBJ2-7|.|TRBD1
CASSFDRASYEQYF
TGTGCCAGCAGCTTTGACAGGGCCTCCTACGAGCAGTACTTC
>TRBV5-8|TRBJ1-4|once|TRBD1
CASSSGTGVVTNEKLFF
TGTGCCAGCAGCTCCGGGACAGGGGTAGTAACTAATGAAAAACTGTTTTTT
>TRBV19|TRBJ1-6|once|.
CASSIVAADNSPLHF
TGTGCCAGTAGTATAGTGGCGGCCGATAATTCACCCCTCCACTTT
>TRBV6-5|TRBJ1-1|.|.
CASSPQWNTEAFF
TGTGCCAGCAGCCCACAATGGAACACTGAAGCTTTCTTT
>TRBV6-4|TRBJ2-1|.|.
CASSTTHGGNEQFF
TGTGCCAGCAGTACCACCCACGGAGGAAATGAGCAGTTCTTC
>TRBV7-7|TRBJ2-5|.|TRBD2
CASSVQREAETQYF
TGTGCTAGCAGCGTCCAGCGGGAGGCGGAGACCCAGTACTTC
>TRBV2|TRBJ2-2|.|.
CASSDTEPNTGELFF
TGTGCCAGCAGTGACACGGAACCGAACACCGGGGAGCTGTTTTTT
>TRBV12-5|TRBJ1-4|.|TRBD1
CASGAQGAGEKLFF
TGTGCTAGTGGTGCCCAGGGGGCGGGTGAAAAACTGTTTTTT
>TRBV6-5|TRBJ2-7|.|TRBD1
CASSGTGSYEQYF
TGTGCCAGCAGCGGGACAGGTTCCTACGAGCAGTACTTC
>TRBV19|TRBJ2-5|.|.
CASSIAGRGETQYF
TGTGCCAGTAGTATCGCAGGGCGTGGAGAGACCCAGTACTTC
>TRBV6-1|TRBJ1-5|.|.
CASSEALGRLNQPQHF
TGTGCCAGCAGTGAAGCTTTAGGACGGCTCAATCAGCCCCAGCATTTT
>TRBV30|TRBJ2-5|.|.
CAWAGRNQETQYF
TGTGCCTGGGCAGGACGGAACCAAGAGACCCAGTACTTC
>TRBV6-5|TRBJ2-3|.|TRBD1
CASSTGQTNTQYF
TGTGCCAGCAGCACGGGACAGACCAATACGCAGTATTTT
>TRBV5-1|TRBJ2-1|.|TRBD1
CASSGGQGPREQFF
TGCGCCAGCAGCGGGGGACAGGGGCCCCGTGAGCAGTTCTTC
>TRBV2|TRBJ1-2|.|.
CASSAADAGYTF
TGTGCCAGCAGTGCAGCAGACGCTGGCTACACCTTC
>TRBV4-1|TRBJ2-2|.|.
CVSSQTTGSNTGELFF
TGCGTCAGCAGCCAAACAACAGGGTCGAACACCGGGGAGCTGTTTTTT